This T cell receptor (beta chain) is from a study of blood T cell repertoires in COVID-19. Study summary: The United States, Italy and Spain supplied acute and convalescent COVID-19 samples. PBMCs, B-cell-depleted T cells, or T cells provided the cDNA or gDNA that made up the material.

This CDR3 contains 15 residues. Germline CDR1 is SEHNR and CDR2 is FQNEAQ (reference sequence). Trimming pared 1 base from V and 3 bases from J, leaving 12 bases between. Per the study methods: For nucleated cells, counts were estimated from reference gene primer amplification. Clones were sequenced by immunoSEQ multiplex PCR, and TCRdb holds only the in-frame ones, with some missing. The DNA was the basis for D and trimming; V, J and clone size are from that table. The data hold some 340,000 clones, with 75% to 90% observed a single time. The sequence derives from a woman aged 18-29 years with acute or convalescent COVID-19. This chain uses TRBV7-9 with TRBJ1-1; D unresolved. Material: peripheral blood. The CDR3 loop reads CASSLGVGGYTEAFF. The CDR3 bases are TGTGCCAGCAGCTTAGGGGTGGGCGGGTACACTGAAGCTTTCTTT.